This T cell receptor (beta chain) was sequenced in a study of T cells in Graves' hyperthyroidism and ophthalmopathy. V lost 5 bases, J lost 7 bases, and 11 bases lay in between. The germline V gene has CDR1 SGHVS and CDR2 FQNEAQ. The CDR3 is made up of 13 amino acids. Template material for amplifying TCR beta CDR3 regions consisted of RNA transcripts. When the TCR CDR3 underwent first-round RT-PCR, the HTBI primer set was used. TCRdb analysed the multiplex PCR reads with MiXCR anew, one entry per CDR3 protein. The sample records a few hundred thousand distinct CDR3 sequences, about 45% being singletons. General study points: Among clonotypes expanded in thyroid above 0.001, most were also found in blood. Ophthalmopathy stood apart from stable hyperthyroidism in a 13 V-J model.

Patients were excluded because of uncontrolled infection, other autoimmune disease, pregnancy or lactation. Thyroid ultrasound and orbital computed tomography, with clinical symptoms and serum thyroxine and TRAb, informed diagnoses. This clonotype was detected only a few times. Its antigen remains unidentified. This rearrangement joins TRBV7-8 to TRBJ1-4; the D gene is possibly TRBD1 (5 bases). The sequence was collected from an adult woman with Graves' disease, either hyperthyroidism or ophthalmopathy (not recorded which). Specimen: peripheral blood or thyroid tissue (not recorded which). CDR3 loop: CASSLAGTEKLFF. As DNA, the CDR3 is TGTGCCAGCAGCCTCGCAGGGACTGAAAAACTGTTTTTT.